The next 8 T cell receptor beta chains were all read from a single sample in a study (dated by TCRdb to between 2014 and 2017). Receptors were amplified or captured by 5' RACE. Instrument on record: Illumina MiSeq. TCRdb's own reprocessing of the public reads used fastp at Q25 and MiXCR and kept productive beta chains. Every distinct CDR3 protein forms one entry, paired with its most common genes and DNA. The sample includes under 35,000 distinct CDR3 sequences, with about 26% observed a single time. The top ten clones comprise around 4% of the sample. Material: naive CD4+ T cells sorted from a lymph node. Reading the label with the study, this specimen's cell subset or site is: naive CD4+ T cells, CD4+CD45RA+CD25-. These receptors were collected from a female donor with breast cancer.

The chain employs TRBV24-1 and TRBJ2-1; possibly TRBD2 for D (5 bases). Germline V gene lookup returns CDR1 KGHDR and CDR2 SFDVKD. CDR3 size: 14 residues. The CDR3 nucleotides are TGTTCCAGCAGTGCCTTCGGAGGTAACAATGAGCAGTTCTTC. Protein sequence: CSSSAFGGNNEQFF.

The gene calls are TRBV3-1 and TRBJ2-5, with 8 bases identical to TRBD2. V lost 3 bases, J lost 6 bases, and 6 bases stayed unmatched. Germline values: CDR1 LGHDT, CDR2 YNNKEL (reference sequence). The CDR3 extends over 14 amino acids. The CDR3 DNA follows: TGTGCCAGCAGCCAGGAGAGCGGGAGACAGACCCAGTACTTC. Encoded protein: CASSQESGRQTQYF.

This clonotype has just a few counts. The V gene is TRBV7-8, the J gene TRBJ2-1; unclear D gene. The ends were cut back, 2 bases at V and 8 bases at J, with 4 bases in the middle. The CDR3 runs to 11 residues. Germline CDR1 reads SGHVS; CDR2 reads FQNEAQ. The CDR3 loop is CASSLMDEQFF. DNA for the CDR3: TGTGCCAGCAGCTTAATGGATGAGCAGTTCTTC.

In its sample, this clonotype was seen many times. This CDR3 reads CASSPTGAPPGNTIYF. The CDR3 nucleotides are TGTGCCAGCAGTCCCACAGGGGCCCCCCCTGGAAACACCATATATTTT. The chain recombines TRBV28 with TRBJ1-3, with 7 nucleotides matching TRBD1. V lost 5 bases and J lost 2; bases outside the gene matches: 9. CDR1 and CDR2 from the germline V gene are MDHEN and SYDVKM. CDR3 length equals 16 residues.

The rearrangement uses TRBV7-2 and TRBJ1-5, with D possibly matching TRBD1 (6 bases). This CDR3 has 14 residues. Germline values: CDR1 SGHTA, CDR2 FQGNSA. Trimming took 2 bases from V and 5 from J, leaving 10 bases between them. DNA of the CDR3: TGTGCCAGCAGCTTACAGGGGCGCCATCAGCCCCAGCATTTT. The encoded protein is CASSLQGRHQPQHF.

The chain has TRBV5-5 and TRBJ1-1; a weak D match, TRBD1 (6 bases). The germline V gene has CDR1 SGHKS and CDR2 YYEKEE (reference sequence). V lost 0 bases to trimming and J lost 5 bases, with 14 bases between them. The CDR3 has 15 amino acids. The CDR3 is CASSLGTYRDTEAFF. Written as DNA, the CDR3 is TGTGCCAGCAGCTTGGGAACCTACAGGGATACTGAAGCTTTCTTT.

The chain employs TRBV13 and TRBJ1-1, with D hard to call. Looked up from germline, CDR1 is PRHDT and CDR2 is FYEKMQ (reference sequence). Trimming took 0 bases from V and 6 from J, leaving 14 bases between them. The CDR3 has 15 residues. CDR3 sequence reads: CASSLGPGELAEAFF. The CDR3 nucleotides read TGTGCCAGCAGCTTAGGCCCGGGTGAGCTTGCTGAAGCTTTCTTT.

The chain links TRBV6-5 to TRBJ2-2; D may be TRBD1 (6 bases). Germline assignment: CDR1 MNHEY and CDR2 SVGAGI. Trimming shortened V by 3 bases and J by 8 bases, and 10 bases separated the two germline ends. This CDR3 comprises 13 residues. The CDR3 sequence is CASSYPTGGELFF. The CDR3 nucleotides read TGTGCCAGCAGTTATCCGACAGGAGGGGAGCTGTTTTTT.